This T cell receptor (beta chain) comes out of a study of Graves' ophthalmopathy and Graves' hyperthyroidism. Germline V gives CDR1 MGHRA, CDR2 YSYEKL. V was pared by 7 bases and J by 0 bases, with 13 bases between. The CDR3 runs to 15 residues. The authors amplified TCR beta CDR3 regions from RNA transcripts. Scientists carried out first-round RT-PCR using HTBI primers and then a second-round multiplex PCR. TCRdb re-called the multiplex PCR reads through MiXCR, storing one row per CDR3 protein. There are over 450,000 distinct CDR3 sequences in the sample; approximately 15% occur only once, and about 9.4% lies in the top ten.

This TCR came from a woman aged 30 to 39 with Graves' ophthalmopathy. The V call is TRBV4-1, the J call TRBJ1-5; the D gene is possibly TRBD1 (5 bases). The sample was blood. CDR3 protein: CASTRDGDSNQPQHF. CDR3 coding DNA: TGCGCCAGCACCAGGGACGGAGATAGCAATCAGCCCCAGCATTTT.